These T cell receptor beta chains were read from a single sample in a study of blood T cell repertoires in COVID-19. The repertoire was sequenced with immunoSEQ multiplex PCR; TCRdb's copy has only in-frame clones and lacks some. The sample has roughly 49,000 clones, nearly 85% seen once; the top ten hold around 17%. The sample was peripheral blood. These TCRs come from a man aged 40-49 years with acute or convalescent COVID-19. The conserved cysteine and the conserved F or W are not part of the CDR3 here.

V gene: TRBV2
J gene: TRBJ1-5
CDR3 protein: ASSKQGATNQPQH

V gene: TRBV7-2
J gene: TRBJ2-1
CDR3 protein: ASSPGTGGTEQF

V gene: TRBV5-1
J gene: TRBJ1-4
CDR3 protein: ASSSSGTGGEKLF

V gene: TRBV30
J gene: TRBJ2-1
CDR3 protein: AWSSASDLSSYNEQF

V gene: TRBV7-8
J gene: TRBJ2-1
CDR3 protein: ASSLGARGFTHEQF

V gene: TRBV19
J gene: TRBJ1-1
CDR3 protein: ASSAEGYTEAF

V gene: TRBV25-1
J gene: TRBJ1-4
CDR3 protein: ASRRATNEKLF

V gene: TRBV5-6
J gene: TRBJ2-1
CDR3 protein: ASSRDREYNEQF

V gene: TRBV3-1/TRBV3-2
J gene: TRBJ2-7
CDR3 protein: ASSQEGGRSYEQY

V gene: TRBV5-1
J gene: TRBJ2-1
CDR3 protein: ASSARDRGQGEQF

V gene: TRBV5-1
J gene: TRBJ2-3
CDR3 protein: ASSLGSGSTDTQY

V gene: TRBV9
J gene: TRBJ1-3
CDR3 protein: ASSVALGTSGNTIY

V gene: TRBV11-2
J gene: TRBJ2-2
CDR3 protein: ASSLLRAGELF

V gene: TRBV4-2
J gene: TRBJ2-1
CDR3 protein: ASSQEELAGINEQF

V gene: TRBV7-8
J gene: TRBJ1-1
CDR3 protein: ASSHPGGTSEAF

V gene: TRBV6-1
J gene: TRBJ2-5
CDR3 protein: ASSEAGQQETQY

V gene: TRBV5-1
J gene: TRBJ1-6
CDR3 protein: ASSLRSGTKNSPLH

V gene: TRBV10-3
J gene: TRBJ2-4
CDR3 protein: AISKGSEGNIQY

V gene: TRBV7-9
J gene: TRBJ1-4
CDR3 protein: ASSPRREGPDSEKLF

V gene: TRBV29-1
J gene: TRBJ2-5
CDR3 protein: SGWGFGETQY

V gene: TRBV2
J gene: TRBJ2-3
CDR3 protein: ASSEALGAGDTQY

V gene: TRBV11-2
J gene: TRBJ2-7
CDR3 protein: ASSRTFPGDEQY

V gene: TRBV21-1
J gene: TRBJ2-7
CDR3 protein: ASSSHSRVSYEQY

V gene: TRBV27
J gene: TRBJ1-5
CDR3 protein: ASIPGGANQPQH